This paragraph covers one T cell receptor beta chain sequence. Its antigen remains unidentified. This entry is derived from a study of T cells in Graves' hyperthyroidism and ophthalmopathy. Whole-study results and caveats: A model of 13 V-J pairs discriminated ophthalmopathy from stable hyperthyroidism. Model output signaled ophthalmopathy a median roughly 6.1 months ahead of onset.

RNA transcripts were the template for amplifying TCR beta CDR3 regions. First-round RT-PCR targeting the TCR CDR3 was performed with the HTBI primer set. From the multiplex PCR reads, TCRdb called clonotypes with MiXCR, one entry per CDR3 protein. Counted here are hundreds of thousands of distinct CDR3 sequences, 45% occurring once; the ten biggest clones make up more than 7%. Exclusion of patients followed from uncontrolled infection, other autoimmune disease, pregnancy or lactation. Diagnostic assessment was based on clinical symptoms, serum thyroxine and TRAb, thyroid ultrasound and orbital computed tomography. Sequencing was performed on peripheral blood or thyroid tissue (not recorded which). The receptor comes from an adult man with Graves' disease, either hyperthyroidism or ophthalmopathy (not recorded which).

The CDR3 region has the DNA TGTGCCAGCAGTCTGAAACTAGCGGGTACCTACGAGCAGTACTTC. Its translation is CASSLKLAGTYEQYF. The chain carries TRBV5-5 and TRBJ2-7, with 9 positions matching TRBD2. The germline gives CDR1 SGHKS, CDR2 YYEKEE (reference sequence). The CDR3 consists of 15 residues. The V and J ends lost 5 bases and 2 bases, in that order; junction bases with no gene match: 8.